The rows below give T cell receptor beta chains drawn from one sample of a study of response to subunit inactivated influenza vaccine. TCRdb reprocessed the RT-PCR reads with MiXCR, giving one entry per CDR3 protein. This sample has 550,000 to 800,000 distinct CDR3 sequences, with about 15% found just once. The sequencing here drew on PBMCs from blood, taken roughly 12 days after vaccination. The receptor source for this set is a man aged 45-65 years who received an inactivated influenza vaccine. The CDR3 runs from the conserved cysteine through the conserved F or W. A D gene is named only where the DNA matches it firmly. Not all rows give a size; the values are once, few, many and, for expanded clones, a class.

>TRBJ2-7|-|TRBV7-3|once
TGTGCCAGCAGCTTAACGGCGACAGGCTCATACGAGCAGTACTTC
CASSLTATGSYEQYF
>TRBJ2-7|TRBD1|TRBV2|-
TGTGCCAGCAGCTCCTTCGACCGGGACAGGGGGCGCGAGCAGTACTTC
CASSSFDRDRGREQYF
>TRBJ2-3|TRBD2|TRBV24-1|-
TGTGCCACCAGTGATCAGGATGGGGGACTATTTACAGATACGCAGTATTTT
CATSDQDGGLFTDTQYF
>TRBJ2-3|-|TRBV7-9|few
TGTGCCAGCAGCTCCTATCTACGGGACATCACAGATACGCAGTATTTT
CASSSYLRDITDTQYF
>TRBJ2-6|TRBD1|TRBV23-1|-
TGCGCCAGCGATGACCCAGGGGGCTCTGGGGCCAACGTCCTGACTTTC
CASDDPGGSGANVLTF
>TRBJ1-1|-|TRBV25-1|few
TGTGCCAGCAGTGAGAGTCGACCCTCGAGCGCTTTCTTT
CASSESRPSSAFF
>TRBJ2-4|-|TRBV4-1|-
TGCGCCAGCAGCCAAGAAGAAACCAAAAACATTCAGTACTTC
CASSQEETKNIQYF
>TRBJ2-1|TRBD1|TRBV2|many
TGTGCCAGCAGGACCGGGACAGTGATGAATGAGCAGTTCTTC
CASRTGTVMNEQFF
>TRBJ2-3|TRBD1|TRBV12-3/TRBV12-4|-
TGTGCCAGCAGTTTAAGGGACAGCCCTAGCACAGATACGCAGTATTTT
CASSLRDSPSTDTQYF
>TRBJ1-1|-|TRBV4-1|-
TGCGCCAGCAGCCAAGTTGTGAGGGGCCGAGCAGCCACTGAAGCTTTCTTT
CASSQVVRGRAATEAFF
>TRBJ2-1|TRBD2|TRBV20-1|-
TGCAGTGCCAAACCTGGTGCGGGAGGGCCTGGTGAGCAGTTCTTC
CSAKPGAGGPGEQFF
>TRBJ2-3|-|TRBV6-5|many
TGTGCCAGCAGTTTACGGGCGGGCACAGATACGCAGTATTTT
CASSLRAGTDTQYF
>TRBJ2-1|-|TRBV11-3|few
TGTGCCAGCAGCGGGTGGAGCGCCGGGGGCTCCTACAATGAGCAGTTCTTC
CASSGWSAGGSYNEQFF
>TRBJ2-7|-|TRBV9|-
TGTGCCAGCAGCGTAGCCGGGAGCTCACTTTACGAGCAGTACTTC
CASSVAGSSLYEQYF
>TRBJ2-3|-|TRBV12-3/TRBV12-4|-
TGTGCCAGCAGTTTCGTTAGGACCGTGGTTGGGGATACGCAGTATTTT
CASSFVRTVVGDTQYF
>TRBJ2-5|-|TRBV5-1|few
TGCGCCAGCAGCTTGGGCTTGAGGGACTTCCAAGAGACCCAGTACTTC
CASSLGLRDFQETQYF
>TRBJ2-2|TRBD2|TRBV6-2/TRBV6-3|few
TGTGCCAGCAGTAACTTCGTCCGAAGGGCCGGGACTAGCGGGAGTAGTCGTACCGGGGAGCTGTTTTTT
CASSNFVRRAGTSGSSRTGELFF
>TRBJ1-6|-|TRBV5-1|many
TGCGCCAGCAGCTTGGAGGGTCGGGGGAATTCACCCCTCCACTTT
CASSLEGRGNSPLHF
>TRBJ2-1|-|TRBV7-2|few
TGTGCCAGCAGCCCCTCCGACTATAATGAGCAGTTCTTC
CASSPSDYNEQFF
>TRBJ2-5|-|TRBV20-1|-
TGCAGTGCTACTAGTCAGGGGGAGACCCAGTACTTC
CSATSQGETQYF
>TRBJ2-1|-|TRBV10-3|few
TGTGCCATCAGTGAGAACCCTAGAGATAACAATGAGCAGTTCTTC
CAISENPRDNNEQFF
>TRBJ2-3|-|TRBV7-2|-
TGTGCCAGCAGCGTGATGGGGACAGATACGCAGTATTTT
CASSVMGTDTQYF
>TRBJ2-5|TRBD1|TRBV6-1|-
TGTGCCAGCACTGGGACAGGGCCAAAGACCCAGTACTTC
CASTGTGPKTQYF
>TRBJ2-1|-|TRBV6-2/TRBV6-3|-
TGTGCCAGCGAGGCGTCGGGATCCAATGAGCAGTTCTTC
CASEASGSNEQFF
>TRBJ2-3|TRBD2|TRBV6-5|-
TGTGCCAGCAGTTTTGCTAGCGGGGGGGCAGATACGCAGTATTTT
CASSFASGGADTQYF
>TRBJ1-5|-|TRBV6-2/TRBV6-3|-
TGTGCCAGCAGTTCAAACCTGAGGACCTACAATCAGCCCCAGCATTTT
CASSSNLRTYNQPQHF
>TRBJ2-7|-|TRBV7-2|-
TGTGCCAGCAGCTTAGGAATGGGGCAGGGGTACAACGAGCAGTACTTC
CASSLGMGQGYNEQYF
>TRBJ2-3|-|TRBV2|few
TGTGCCAGCCGAGCTACCGGCACAGATACGCAGTATTTT
CASRATGTDTQYF
>TRBJ2-5|-|TRBV14|few
TGTGCCAGCAGCCAAGTTGGGGATTTCGGAGAGACCCAGTACTTC
CASSQVGDFGETQYF
>TRBJ2-1|TRBD2|TRBV15|few
TGTGCCACCAGCAGTAAGGGGAGGGCCAACAATGAGCAGTTCTTC
CATSSKGRANNEQFF
>TRBJ2-7|-|TRBV2|few
TGTGCCAGCAGCCCGACTGAGACTAGTATCCACGAGCAGTACTTC
CASSPTETSIHEQYF
>TRBJ2-3|-|TRBV7-2|few
TGTGCCAGCAGCCCCTTTAGCACAGATACGCAGTATTTT
CASSPFSTDTQYF
>TRBJ2-2|TRBD1|TRBV19|few
TGTGCCAGTAGTGGTTACAGGGGCGCCGGGGAGCTGTTTTTT
CASSGYRGAGELFF
>TRBJ2-5|-|TRBV20-1|-
TGCAGTGCTAGAGATATGGGCGGGGTGCAAGAGACCCAGTACTTC
CSARDMGGVQETQYF
>TRBJ2-3|TRBD1|TRBV7-2|many
TGTGCCAGCAGCTTAACAGGGGGTGTCCCCACAGATACGCAGTATTTT
CASSLTGGVPTDTQYF
>TRBJ1-4|-|TRBV12-3/TRBV12-4|-
TGTGCCAGCAGTTCGGGGTCGGCCAAGGAAAAACTGTTTTTT
CASSSGSAKEKLFF
>TRBJ2-1|-|TRBV7-6|few
TGTGCCAGCAGCTTTAAGGTAGTGGGAGGATTGCCCTACAATGAGCAGTTCTTC
CASSFKVVGGLPYNEQFF
>TRBJ2-7|-|TRBV12-3/TRBV12-4|few
TGTGCCAGCAGTTTTTCGCCTGCCTACGAGCAGTACTTC
CASSFSPAYEQYF
>TRBJ2-1|-|TRBV2|many
TGTGCCAGCAGGCCCCGGGTCTACAATGAGCAGTTCTTC
CASRPRVYNEQFF
>TRBJ1-1|-|TRBV5-1|-
TGCGCCAGCAGCGTGAACTGGGAGAACACTGAAGCTTTCTTT
CASSVNWENTEAFF
>TRBJ2-7|TRBD2|TRBV3-1|-
TGTGCCAGCAGCCATGGGGGACTAGCGGACTACGAGCAGTACTTC
CASSHGGLADYEQYF
>TRBJ1-4|-|TRBV7-2|-
TGTGCCAGCAGCGGAGCCGGGACCCCATTGGAAAAACTGTTTTTT
CASSGAGTPLEKLFF
>TRBJ2-7|TRBD1|TRBV6-1|few
TGTGCCAGCGGAAAAGGACAGGGGGGTTCCTACGAGCAGTACTTC
CASGKGQGGSYEQYF
>TRBJ1-3|-|TRBV7-6|few
TGTGCCAGCAGCCTCTGGGACCGCGATATTACCTCTGGAAACACCATATATTTT
CASSLWDRDITSGNTIYF
>TRBJ2-7|-|TRBV5-1|few
TGCGCCAGCAGCGTCACCGGGACACAATTCTACGAGCAGTACTTC
CASSVTGTQFYEQYF
>TRBJ1-5|TRBD1|TRBV5-6|-
TGTGCCAGCAGCCCAGGGGGCTTTGGCAATCAGCCCCAGCATTTT
CASSPGGFGNQPQHF